This T cell receptor (beta chain) was recorded in a study of blood T cell repertoires in COVID-19. About the study: Acute and convalescent COVID-19 samples came from the United States, Italy and Spain.

The CDR3 covers 15 residues. Germline V gives CDR1 SGHNT, CDR2 YYREEE (reference sequence). V shed 4 bases, J shed 7 bases, and the junction held 5 bases outside the gene matches. Assay used: immunoSEQ multiplex PCR; TCRdb lists only in-frame clones, some missing. Seen here are under 30,000 clones, 87% observed once, and the top ten hold roughly 9.9%. The specimen was peripheral blood. The origin of this receptor is a human donor in a cohort sampled during active COVID-19. This chain links TRBV5-4 with TRBJ1-6; 10 bases are shared with TRBD1. This CDR3 reads CASSIGQGGNSPLHF. The CDR3 coding sequence is TGTGCCAGCAGCATCGGACAGGGGGGGAATTCACCCCTCCACTTT.